This T cell receptor (beta chain) stems from a study of T-cell reconstitution after alpha-beta-depleted transplantation in children. The CDR3 spans 18 residues. J gave up 7 bases and V 4 bases, and 19 bases lay outside the gene matches. From germline, CDR1 is SGHRS and CDR2 YFSETQ. For TCRbeta, the library was prepared with unique molecular identifiers. MiXCR, applied by TCRdb to the PCR reads, yields one record per CDR3 protein. The sample records over 150,000 distinct CDR3 sequences, around 10% being singletons. A note on this clonotype: The CDR3 end shows no conserved phenylalanine or tryptophan, and so a read error is likely.

The sample was PBMCs, taken before TCRalphabeta/CD19-depleted stem cell transplant. The J gene is TRBJ2-1, the V gene TRBV5-1; 8 bases fit TRBD2. The sequence was collected from a boy under 10 years old with acute myeloid leukemia, due to receive a stem cell transplant. CDR3 amino acids: CASSQLSGTNGRGNEQFL. CDR3 DNA: TGCGCCAGCAGCCAACTTTCTGGGACTAACGGGAGGGGGAATGAGCAGTTCCTC.